These 10 T cell receptor beta chains share one sample of origin, sequenced in a study of monozygotic twins with inflammatory bowel disease. TCRdb reprocessed the 5' RACE reads and stores each CDR3 protein as one record, lacking DNA. The sample's table shows 350,000 to 500,000 distinct CDR3 sequences. The specimen was blood. These receptors originate from a human donor with ulcerative colitis or Crohn's disease, or a healthy co-twin of an affected twin (not recorded which).

The J gene is TRBJ2-2, the V gene TRBV5-1; TCRdb lists TRBD2, though no DNA is available to test this call. The length of the CDR3 is 16 residues. Germline V gives CDR1 SGHRS, CDR2 YFSETQ. The CDR3 region is CASSLRTSDNTGELFF. Full variable domain (missing parts from reference TRBV5-1 and TRBJ2-2): KAGVTQTPRYLIKTRGQQVTLSCSPISGHRSVSWYQQTPGQGLQFLFEYFSETQRNKGNFPGRFSGRQFSNSRSEMNVSTLELGDSALYLCASSLRTSDNTGELFFGEGSRLTVL.

V gene TRBV20-1 combines with J gene TRBJ2-2. Germline V CDR1 and CDR2: DFQATT, SNEGSKA (reference sequence). CDR3 size: 12 residues. This chain's CDR3 is CSASRGSGELFF.

The chain uses TRBV29-1 and TRBJ2-3; TCRdb picks TRBD1, but there is no DNA to check that call. The CDR3 is 15 residues long. Germline assignment: CDR1 SQVTM and CDR2 ANQGSEA. This chain's CDR3 is CSVRAMGQGRDTQYF.

The rearrangement joins TRBV10-3 to TRBJ1-2; the TCRdb D gene call, TRBD1, has no DNA to confirm it. Germline V gene sequence: CDR1 ENHRY, CDR2 SYGVKD. CDR3 length equals 12 residues. CDR3 amino acids: CAISRGSGGYTF.

The rearrangement links TRBV7-9 to TRBJ2-5; the TCRdb call, TRBD1, lacks DNA for checking. Germline V lookup: CDR1 SEHNR, CDR2 FQNEAQ (reference sequence). The CDR3 is 14 amino acids. The chain's CDR3 is CASSFGRVAETQYF. Complete variable domain (other parts from reference TRBV7-9 and TRBJ2-5): DTGVSQNPRHKITKRGQNVTFRCDPISEHNRLYWYRQTLGQGPEFLTYFQNEAQLEKSRLLSDRFSAERPKGSFSTLEIQRTEQGDSAMYLCASSFGRVAETQYFGPGTRLLVL.

This chain links TRBV7-9 with TRBJ1-1; TCRdb designates TRBD1, a call that cannot be tested without DNA. Germline loops: CDR1 SEHNR, CDR2 FQNEAQ (reference sequence). This CDR3 region has 14 residues. CDR3 loop: CASSSSGGNTEAFF.

The chain carries TRBV6-5 and TRBJ1-2; TCRdb's D call, TRBD1, is unchecked because there is no DNA. Germline CDR1 and CDR2: MNHEY and SVGAGI. The CDR3 is made up of 13 amino acids. CDR3 region: CASSWWALGGYTF.

J is TRBJ1-5 and V is TRBV2. The CDR3 is 15 amino acids. Germline V lookup: CDR1 SNHLY, CDR2 FYNNEI. CDR3 sequence reads: CASRPTGPRGQPQHF. The full variable domain, completed using reference TRBV2 and TRBJ1-5, is EPEVTQTPSHQVTQMGQEVILRCVPISNHLYFYWYRQILGQKVEFLVSFYNNEISEKSEIFDDQFSVERPDGSNFTLKIRSTKLEDSAMYFCASRPTGPRGQPQHFGDGTRLSIL.

The V call is TRBV5-1, the J call TRBJ2-7; TCRdb names TRBD1, which stays unverified in the absence of DNA. CDR3 length: 15 residues. The germline CDR1 and CDR2 sequences are SGHRS and YFSETQ. The CDR3 sequence is CASSARTGSSYEQYF. The full variable domain, its missing parts supplied by reference TRBV5-1 and TRBJ2-7, is KAGVTQTPRYLIKTRGQQVTLSCSPISGHRSVSWYQQTPGQGLQFLFEYFSETQRNKGNFPGRFSGRQFSNSRSEMNVSTLELGDSALYLCASSARTGSSYEQYFGPGTRLTVT.

This chain uses TRBV6-5 with TRBJ2-1. The germline V gene encodes CDR1 MNHEY and CDR2 SVGAGI. The CDR3 is 17 residues long. The CDR3 sequence: CASSYSGPAGVYNEQFF.